The next 9 T cell receptor beta chains were all read from a single sample in a study of blood T cell repertoires in COVID-19 (dated by TCRdb to 2020 to 2021). The library was generated by the immunoSEQ multiplex PCR assay. This immuneACCESS table, as held by TCRdb, lists in-frame sequences with V and J called but not all clones. Of the missing ones, under half trace to an unresolved V gene in checked studies; the others have no known cause. The sample contains approximately 100,000 clones, 85% to 90% of them found a single time. The ten biggest clones cover 5% to 6.5% of the sample. Sequenced material: peripheral blood. Receptors originate from a human donor in a cohort sampled during active COVID-19.

The J gene is TRBJ1-1, the V gene TRBV14; a possible D gene is TRBD1 (5 bases). From germline, CDR1 is SGHDN and CDR2 FVKESK. V gave up 6 bases and J gave up 1 base, with 9 bases separating them. The CDR3 consists of 13 residues. The CDR3 bases are TGTGCCAGCAGGACAAGGGGGAACACTGAAGCTTTCTTT. It is translated as CASRTRGNTEAFF.

The chain employs TRBV4-2 and TRBJ1-4; D remains ambiguous. V dropped 1 base and J dropped 5 bases, with 11 bases sitting between them. Germline V lookup: CDR1 LGHNA, CDR2 YNFKEQ. The CDR3 consists of 15 residues. In DNA form, the CDR3 reads TGTGCCAGCAGCCAAGGGGCGGGTCGAAATGAAAAACTGTTTTTT. Translation: CASSQGAGRNEKLFF.

The gene calls are TRBV5-1 and TRBJ2-7; D unclear. V lost 3 bases and J lost 4, with 8 bases in between. CDR3 length equals 12 residues. Per the germline V gene, CDR1 is SGHRS and CDR2 is YFSETQ. The CDR3 DNA reads as TGCGCCAGCAGCTCCTCTCGGTACGAGCAGTACTTC. Protein: CASSSSRYEQYF.

The chain joins TRBV25-1 to TRBJ2-3, with D possibly matching TRBD2 (5 bases). The CDR3 has 15 residues. Between the trimmed V and J ends, which lost 3 bases and 0 bases, there was a span of 10 bases. In germline, CDR1 is MGHDK, CDR2 SYGVNS. The CDR3 spells CASSESGFSTDTQYF. CDR3 bases: TGTGCCAGCAGTGAGAGCGGATTTAGCACAGATACGCAGTATTTT.

The sample holds one count of this clone. In DNA, the CDR3 is TGTGCCAGCAGCCAGAGGACAGATACGCAGTATTTT. It yields the protein CASSQRTDTQYF. V and J are TRBV3-1 (or the pseudogene TRBV3-2) and TRBJ2-3; D is unresolved. This CDR3 is built from 12 residues. Trimming pared 3 bases from V and 3 bases from J, leaving 4 bases between. The V gene's germline CDR1 is LGHDT and CDR2 YNNKEL (reference sequence).

The rearrangement uses TRBV5-8 and TRBJ1-5; 7 bases align to TRBD1. Trimming at V came to 4 bases and at J to 0 bases, leaving 10 bases not matched to a gene. The V gene's germline CDR1 is SGHTS and CDR2 YDEGEE. CDR3 length: 17 residues. The CDR3 bases are TGTGCCAGCAGCCCCAAAAGTTGGACAGGTAGCAATCAGCCCCAGCATTTT. Amino acids: CASSPKSWTGSNQPQHF.

This clone was counted a single time. The chain links TRBV28 to TRBJ2-2, with a weak D call TRBD1 (5 bases). The CDR3 has 17 residues. CDR1 and CDR2 from the germline V gene are MDHEN and SYDVKM. Trimming stripped 4 bases from V and 1 base from J, with 16 bases between. CDR3 region: CASSYPSDKLNTGELFF. The CDR3 DNA reads as TGTGCCAGCAGTTATCCCTCGGACAAGTTGAACACCGGGGAGCTGTTTTTT. The full variable domain, rest sourced from reference TRBV28 and TRBJ2-2, is DVKVTQSSRYLVKRTGEKVFLECVQDMDHENMFWYRQDPGLGLRLIYFSYDVKMKEKGDIPEGYSVSREKKERFSLILESASTNQTSMYLCASSYPSDKLNTGELFFGEGSRLTVL.

The gene calls are TRBV6-6 and TRBJ1-4; the D is unclear. Trimming took 2 bases from V and 2 from J, leaving 9 bases between them. The V gene's germline CDR1 is MNHNY and CDR2 SVGAGI (reference sequence). The length of the CDR3 is 15 residues. CDR3 protein: CASSYLYSTNEKLFF. The CDR3 DNA follows: TGTGCCAGCAGTTACCTTTACAGCACTAATGAAAAACTGTTTTTT.

As DNA, the CDR3 is TGTGCCAGCAGTTTCCTGTTTGGGGGGGCTGGCGGCTACACCTTC. Its protein is CASSFLFGGAGGYTF. The chain couples TRBV28 to TRBJ1-2; tentative D call: TRBD1 (6 bases). The CDR3 consists of 15 residues. Between the trimmed V and J ends, which lost 3 bases and 8 bases, there was a span of 19 bases. CDR1 and CDR2 from the germline V gene are MDHEN and SYDVKM.